These T cell receptor beta chains were read from a single sample in a study of blood T cells in healthy people across ages. TCRdb re-called the 5' RACE reads with MiXCR, one entry per CDR3 protein. The table shows around 2 million distinct CDR3 sequences, with about 39% occurring only once. Sequencing was performed on blood. All receptors derive from a human donor in good health. Each CDR3 is given with its conserved first and last residue. The D gene is left open where the match is weak. Size tells how often a clone was seen (once, few, many) or the class of an expanded clone, and some rows leave it out.

D gene,J gene,V gene,clone size,CDR3 DNA,CDR3 protein
NA,TRBJ2-5,TRBV7-2,NA,TGTGCCAGCAGCTTGGGAGCGGGTCCTCTCCGGGGGACCCAGTACTTC,CASSLGAGPLRGTQYF
NA,TRBJ2-2,TRBV7-7,NA,TGTGCTAGCAGCCTAGAGCTTCACACCGGGGAGCTGTTTTTT,CASSLELHTGELFF
NA,TRBJ1-1,TRBV10-3,NA,TGTGCCATCAGTGAGTCGCCAGAGGGGCCCGGAGCTTTCTTT,CAISESPEGPGAFF
TRBD1,TRBJ2-5,TRBV5-1,NA,TGCGCCAGCGGCTTTATCGGGACAGGGGAGACCCAGTACTTC,CASGFIGTGETQYF
TRBD1,TRBJ2-1,TRBV4-3,NA,TGCGCCAGCAGCCAAGATTTGTACCGACAGGGCAGAGAGACCCACTACTTC,CASSQDLYRQGRETHYF
NA,TRBJ2-3,TRBV10-3,NA,TGTGCCATCAGTGAGCGGGGGACAGAAGCAGATACGCAGTATTTT,CAISERGTEADTQYF
NA,TRBJ2-7,TRBV6-5,few,TGTGCCAGCAGTTATGAGGGATGGACCAACGAGCAGTACTTC,CASSYEGWTNEQYF
NA,TRBJ2-7,TRBV2,few,TGTGCCAGCAGTGTGACCTGGGCCTCCTACGAGCAGTACTTC,CASSVTWASYEQYF
TRBD1,TRBJ2-7,TRBV20-1,NA,TGCAGTGCTTTATCGACAGGGTTCTCCTACGAGCAGTACTTC,CSALSTGFSYEQYF
NA,TRBJ2-7,TRBV29-1,few,TGCAGCGCCGGCCGGGGGAGAGGCTATGAGCAGTACTTC,CSAGRGRGYEQYF
TRBD2,TRBJ2-5,TRBV7-2,NA,TGTGCCAGCAGCCGACTAGCGGGGGGGCTGGGGAATGAGCAGTACTTC,CASSRLAGGLGNEQYF